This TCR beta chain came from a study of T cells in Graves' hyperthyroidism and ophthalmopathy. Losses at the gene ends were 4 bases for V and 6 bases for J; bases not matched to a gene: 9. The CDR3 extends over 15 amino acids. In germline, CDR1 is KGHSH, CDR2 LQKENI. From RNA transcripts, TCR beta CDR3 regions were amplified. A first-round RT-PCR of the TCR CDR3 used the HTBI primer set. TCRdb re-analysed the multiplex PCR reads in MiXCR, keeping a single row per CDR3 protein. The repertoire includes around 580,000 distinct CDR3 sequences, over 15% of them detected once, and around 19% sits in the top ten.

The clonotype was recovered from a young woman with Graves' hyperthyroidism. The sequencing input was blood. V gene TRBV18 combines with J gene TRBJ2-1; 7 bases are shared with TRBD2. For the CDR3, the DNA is TGTGCCAGCTCACTCCTCGCGGCTAGCGGCAATGAGCAGTTCTTC. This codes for CASSLLAASGNEQFF.